The entry below gives a single T cell receptor (beta chain) sequence along with its context. Germline V gene lookup returns CDR1 MDHEN and CDR2 SYDVKM. Trimming pared 3 bases from V and 1 base from J, leaving 12 bases between. The CDR3 totals 15 residues. Exclusion of patients followed from uncontrolled infection, other autoimmune disease, pregnancy or lactation. Diagnoses rested on clinical symptoms, serum thyroxine and TRAb, thyroid ultrasound and orbital computed tomography. The source of the sample is a study of T cells in Graves' hyperthyroidism and ophthalmopathy. In the study overall: Initial diagnosis, before any treatment, was when peripheral blood was collected.

There were TCR beta CDR3 regions amplified from RNA transcripts. TCR CDR3 underwent first-round RT-PCR with the HTBI primer set. TCRdb re-analysed the multiplex PCR reads in MiXCR, keeping a single row per CDR3 protein. The sample has some 760,000 distinct CDR3 sequences; around 15% are singletons. The specimen sequenced was blood. V and J are TRBV28 and TRBJ2-5, with D maybe TRBD1 (6 bases). The sequence was obtained from a woman between 18 and 29 years old with Graves' hyperthyroidism. CDR3 DNA sequence: TGTGCCAGCAGTTTTCCCTCGGACAGCCAAGAGACCCAGTACTTC. Its translation is CASSFPSDSQETQYF.